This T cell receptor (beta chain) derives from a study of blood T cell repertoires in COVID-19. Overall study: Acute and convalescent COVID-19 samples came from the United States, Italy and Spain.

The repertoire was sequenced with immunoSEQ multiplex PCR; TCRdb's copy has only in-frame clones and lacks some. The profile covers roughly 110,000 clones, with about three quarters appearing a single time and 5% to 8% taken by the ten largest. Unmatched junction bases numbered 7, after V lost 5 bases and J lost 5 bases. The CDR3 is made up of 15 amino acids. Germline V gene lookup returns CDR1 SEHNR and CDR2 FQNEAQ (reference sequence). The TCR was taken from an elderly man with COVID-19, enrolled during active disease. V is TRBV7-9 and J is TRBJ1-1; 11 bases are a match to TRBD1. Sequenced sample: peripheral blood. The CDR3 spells CASSPQGQGETEAFF. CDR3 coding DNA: TGTGCCAGCAGCCCCCAGGGACAGGGGGAAACTGAAGCTTTCTTT.